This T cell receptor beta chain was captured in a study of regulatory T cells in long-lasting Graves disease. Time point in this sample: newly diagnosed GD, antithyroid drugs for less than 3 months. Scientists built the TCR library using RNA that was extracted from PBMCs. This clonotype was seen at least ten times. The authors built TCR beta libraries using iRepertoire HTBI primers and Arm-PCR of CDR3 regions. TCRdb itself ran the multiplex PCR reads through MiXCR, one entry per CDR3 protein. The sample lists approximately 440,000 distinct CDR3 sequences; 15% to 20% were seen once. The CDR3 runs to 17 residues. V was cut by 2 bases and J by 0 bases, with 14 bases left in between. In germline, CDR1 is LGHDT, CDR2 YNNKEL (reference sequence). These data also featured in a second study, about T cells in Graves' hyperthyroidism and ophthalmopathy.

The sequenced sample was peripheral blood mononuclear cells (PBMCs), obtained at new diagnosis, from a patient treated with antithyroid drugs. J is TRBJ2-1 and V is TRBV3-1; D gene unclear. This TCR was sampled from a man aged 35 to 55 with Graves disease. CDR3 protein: CASSQHPAKSSYNEQFF. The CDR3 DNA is TGTGCCAGCAGCCAACATCCAGCGAAGAGCTCCTACAATGAGCAGTTCTTC.